Each of the 11 T cell receptor beta chains below was sequenced from the same sample in a study of cytomegalovirus exposure and HLA in healthy donors. TCRdb's table, derived via immunoSEQ multiplex PCR, lists solely in-frame clones and lacks some. The top ten hold roughly 1.1% of the sample, which has some 350,000 clones, roughly 90% seen once. Sequenced material: PBMCs. The receptors were sampled from a woman between 25 and 40 years old in good health and CMV-seropositive.

This chain joins TRBV7-3 and TRBJ1-1; 8 bases are shared with TRBD1. The CDR3 is made up of 18 amino acids. The V and J ends lost 5 bases and 0 bases, in that order; junction bases with no gene match: 14. CDR1 and CDR2 from the germline V gene are SGHTA and FQGTGA. The CDR3: CASSPRRLQGAVNTEAFF. DNA of the CDR3: TGTGCCAGCAGCCCCCGCCGTTTGCAGGGGGCCGTGAACACTGAAGCTTTCTTT.

The V gene is TRBV6-5, the J gene TRBJ1-4, with 8 bases lining up with TRBD1. V shed 6 bases, J shed 3 bases, and the junction held 3 bases outside the gene matches. Looked up from germline, CDR1 is MNHEY and CDR2 is SVGAGI. The CDR3 contains 14 residues. CDR3 residues: CASRGTGSNEKLFF. The CDR3 DNA follows: TGTGCCAGCAGAGGGACAGGATCTAATGAAAAACTGTTTTTT.

The J gene is TRBJ2-3, the V gene TRBV27; D may be TRBD1 or TRBD2 (5 bases each). The CDR3 totals 14 residues. The V gene lost 3 bases and the J gene lost 4 bases, with 11 bases spanning the gap. The germline V gene has CDR1 MNHEY and CDR2 SMNVEV (reference sequence). CDR3 amino acids: CASSFLSGPDTQYF. The CDR3 DNA sequence: TGTGCCAGCAGTTTCTTGTCGGGGCCAGATACGCAGTATTTT.

The chain links TRBV6-5 to TRBJ2-5; D gene uncertain. Looked up from germline, CDR1 is MNHEY and CDR2 is SVGAGI. Trimming left V 7 bases short and J 5 bases short, with 8 bases between. The CDR3 runs to 11 residues. The CDR3 protein is CASTLGETQYF. The CDR3 DNA follows: TGTGCCAGCACCCTAGGGGAGACCCAGTACTTC.

V is TRBV18 and J is TRBJ1-5, with 8 bases fitting TRBD1. The CDR3 is 17 amino acids. Per germline, CDR1 KGHSH and CDR2 LQKENI. V was clipped by 0 bases and J by 6 bases; unmatched bases: 10. Written as DNA, the CDR3 is TGTGCCAGCTCACCACCGGGGACAGGATCTACTACTCAGCCCCAGCATTTT. Translated: CASSPPGTGSTTQPQHF.

The rearrangement links TRBV13 to TRBJ2-5, with D possibly being TRBD1 or TRBD2 (6 bases each). The germline V gene has CDR1 PRHDT and CDR2 FYEKMQ (reference sequence). The CDR3 is 15 residues long. V was trimmed by 5 bases and J by 1 base, leaving 14 bases between them. CDR3 nucleotides: TGTGCCAGCAGCCCCCAAAGGGGGGCCCAAGAGACCCAGTACTTC. This sequence encodes CASSPQRGAQETQYF.

The chain has TRBV13 and TRBJ2-5; 7 nucleotides match TRBD2. The CDR3 totals 16 residues. CDR1 PRHDT and CDR2 FYEKMQ come from the germline V gene (reference sequence). V gave up 5 bases and J gave up 0 bases; unmatched junction bases: 9. CDR3 loop: CASSPSGTQYQETQYF. The CDR3 DNA reads as TGTGCCAGCAGCCCTAGCGGAACCCAGTACCAAGAGACCCAGTACTTC.

This clone was seen a handful of times. The rearrangement uses TRBV6-1 and TRBJ1-5; TRBD1 might be the D (6 bases). This CDR3 region has 14 residues. Trimming shortened V by 7 bases and J by 4 bases, and 14 bases separated the two germline ends. CDR1 and CDR2 from the germline V gene are MNHNS and SASEGT. The CDR3 is CASTDGQPNQPQHF. DNA of the CDR3: TGTGCCAGCACCGACGGACAGCCAAATCAGCCCCAGCATTTT.

This chain links TRBV27 with TRBJ2-2; 9 bases line up with TRBD2. The V and J ends lost 1 base and 4 bases, in that order; junction bases with no gene match: 10. Germline V CDR1 and CDR2: MNHEY, SMNVEV (reference sequence). CDR3 size: 18 residues. In DNA, the CDR3 is TGTGCCAGCAGTTTATACCGAAATAGCGGGAGTTTCACCGGGGAGCTGTTTTTT. Its protein product is CASSLYRNSGSFTGELFF.

The chain joins TRBV28 to TRBJ2-5; 9 bases align to TRBD1. V gave up 7 bases and J gave up 4 bases; unmatched junction bases: 10. CDR3 size: 15 residues. Germline CDR1 reads MDHEN; CDR2 reads SYDVKM. The CDR3 DNA reads as TGTGCCAGCACTGACGGGACAGGGCGTGGAGAGACCCAGTACTTC. This gives the protein CASTDGTGRGETQYF.

This chain links TRBV6-5 with TRBJ2-7; D is undetermined. The CDR3 extends over 13 amino acids. Trimming stripped 6 bases from V and 2 bases from J, with 11 bases between. In germline, CDR1 is MNHEY, CDR2 SVGAGI. CDR3 region: CASRGRPPYEQYF. The CDR3 DNA is TGTGCCAGCAGGGGCAGGCCCCCCTACGAGCAGTACTTC.